This TCR beta chain comes out of a study of post-analysis software for immune sequencing data. About the study: The disease courses covered relapsing-remitting, secondary progressive and progressive-relapsing multiple sclerosis. Findings of the study overall: Compared with controls, patients had more of roughly 5 TRBV segments, including TRBV5-6, TRBV5-1 and TRBV20-1. F measure showed strong co-clustering of same-batch samples. Controls significantly exceeded multiple sclerosis patients in normalized Chao1 diversity.

TCR beta libraries were prepared from cDNA with unique molecular identifiers. Starting from roughly 1 to 10 million T cells, the study yielded about half a million cDNA molecules. Each CDR3 protein gets one entry after TCRdb re-called the PCR reads with MiXCR. The table records more than 450,000 distinct CDR3 sequences, roughly 34% of them present only once. With 0 bases removed from V and 4 bases from J, the gap between germline ends came to 15 bases. Germline assignment: CDR1 ENHRY and CDR2 SYGVKD. This CDR3 is 16 amino acids long. About this clonotype: The antigen is not known.

The receptor's source is a girl younger than 18 with multiple sclerosis. What was sequenced was blood. The V call is TRBV10-3, the J call TRBJ1-1; D call uncertain. Written as DNA, the CDR3 is TGTGCCATCAGTGAGTCAGAGTGGGGTTCGGGCACTGAAGCTTTCTTT. It specifies CAISESEWGSGTEAFF.